This TCR beta chain appears in the sequencing data of a study of CD8 T cells in ankylosing spondylitis. Study-wide results and caveats: About 8 highly homologous variants made up a TCR beta motif, and this motif appeared characteristic of ankylosing spondylitis blood. Several of the motif variants were reported before in synovial fluid and blood from reactive arthritis.

Trimming pared 1 base from V and 3 bases from J, leaving 16 bases between. Germline CDR1 and CDR2: SGHVS and FQNEAQ. This CDR3 contains 16 residues. A few counts support this clonotype. Its antigen is currently unknown. Generation of TCR beta libraries employed quantitative 5'-RACE incorporating molecular barcodes. TCRdb passed the 5' RACE reads through MiXCR, listing each CDR3 protein once. The data contain about 450,000 distinct CDR3 sequences, more than 25% of them singletons. The sequenced sample consisted of blood, either unsorted or a sorted T cell fraction (not recorded which). The V call is TRBV7-8, the J call TRBJ2-7; tentatively, D is TRBD2 (5 bases). This TCR was sampled from a male donor with ankylosing spondylitis. The CDR3 bases are TGTGCCAGCAGCTTAGGAGCCCGTGGAGGAAACTACGAGCAGTACTTC. This gives the protein CASSLGARGGNYEQYF.